These 3 T cell receptor beta chains were sequenced from one sample in a study of T cell responses to AZD1222 COVID-19 vaccine. The protocol was immunoSEQ multiplex PCR, while the TCRdb copy is restricted to in-frame clones and leaves out a portion. The top ten hold approximately 15% of the sample, which has some 100,000 clones, around nine tenths seen once. Material: peripheral blood, obtained on day 0 of AZD1222 vaccination. These receptors all come from an adult in good health.

This clone has a single count. This chain joins TRBV19 and TRBJ1-2, with 8 bases fitting TRBD1. This CDR3 has 17 amino acids. Germline CDR1 reads LNHDA; CDR2 reads SQIVND (reference sequence). V shed 10 bases, J shed 2 bases, and the junction held 18 bases outside the gene matches. The CDR3 here is CATSHVRGRASNYGYTF. The CDR3 DNA is TGTGCCACTTCCCACGTCAGGGGGCGGGCATCCAACTATGGCTACACCTTC.

The rearrangement uses TRBV5-1 and TRBJ1-2; D is uncertain. V was shortened by 7 bases and J by 6 bases, with 16 bases between the two germline ends. From germline, CDR1 is SGHRS and CDR2 YFSETQ. The CDR3 sequence is 13 residues long. The CDR3 DNA reads as TGCGCCAGCGTTGAAGTAGGCGGCCATGGCTACACCTTC. Its protein is CASVEVGGHGYTF.

V is TRBV7-2 and J is TRBJ1-5, with 7 bases matching TRBD1. CDR1 is SGHTA and CDR2 is FQGNSA in the germline V gene. J gave up 2 bases and V 4 bases, and 2 bases lay outside the gene matches. This CDR3 comprises 14 residues. The CDR3 DNA is TGTGCCAGCAGCTCCGGACAGGGCAATCAGCCCCAGCATTTT. Residues: CASSSGQGNQPQHF. Drawing the rest from reference TRBV7-2 and TRBJ1-5, the complete variable domain is GAGVSQSPSNKVTEKGKDVELRCDPISGHTALYWYRQSLGQGLEFLIYFQGNSAPDKSGLPSDRFSAERTGGSVSTLTIQRTQQEDSAVYLCASSSGQGNQPQHFGDGTRLSIL.